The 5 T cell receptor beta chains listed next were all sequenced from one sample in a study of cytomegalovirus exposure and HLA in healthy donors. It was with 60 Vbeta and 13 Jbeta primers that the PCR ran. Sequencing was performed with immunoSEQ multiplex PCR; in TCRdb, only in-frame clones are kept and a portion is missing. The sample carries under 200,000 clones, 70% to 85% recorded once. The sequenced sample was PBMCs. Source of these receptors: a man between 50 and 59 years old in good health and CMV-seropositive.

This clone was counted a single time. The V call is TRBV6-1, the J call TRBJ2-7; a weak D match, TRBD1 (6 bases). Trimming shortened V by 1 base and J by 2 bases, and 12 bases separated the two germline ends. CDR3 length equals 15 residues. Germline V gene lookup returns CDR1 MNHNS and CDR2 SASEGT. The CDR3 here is CASSEGDKSTYEQYV. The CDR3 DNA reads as TGTGCCAGCAGTGAAGGGGACAAGTCAACCTACGAGCAGTACGTC.

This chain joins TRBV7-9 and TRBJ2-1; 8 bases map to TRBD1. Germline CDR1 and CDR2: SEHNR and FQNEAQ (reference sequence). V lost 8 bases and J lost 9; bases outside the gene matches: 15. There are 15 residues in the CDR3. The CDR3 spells CASYAWQGARSEQFF. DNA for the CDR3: TGTGCCAGCTATGCGTGGCAGGGGGCTAGAAGTGAGCAGTTCTTC.

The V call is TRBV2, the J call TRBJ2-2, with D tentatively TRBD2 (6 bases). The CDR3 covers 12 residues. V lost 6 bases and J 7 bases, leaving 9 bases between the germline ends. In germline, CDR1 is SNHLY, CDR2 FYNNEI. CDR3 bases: TGTGCCAGCAGCGGACTATACGGGGAGCTGTTTTTT. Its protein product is CASSGLYGELFF. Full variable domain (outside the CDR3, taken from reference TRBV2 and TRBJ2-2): EPEVTQTPSHQVTQMGQEVILRCVPISNHLYFYWYRQILGQKVEFLVSFYNNEISEKSEIFDDQFSVERPDGSNFTLKIRSTKLEDSAMYFCASSGLYGELFFGEGSRLTVL.

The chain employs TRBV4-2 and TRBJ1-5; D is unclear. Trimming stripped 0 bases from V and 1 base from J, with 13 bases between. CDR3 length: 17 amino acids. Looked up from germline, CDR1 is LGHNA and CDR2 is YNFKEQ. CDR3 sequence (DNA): TGTGCCAGCAGCCAAGATGAATCAGGTGTGAGCAATCAGCCCCAGCATTTT. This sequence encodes CASSQDESGVSNQPQHF.

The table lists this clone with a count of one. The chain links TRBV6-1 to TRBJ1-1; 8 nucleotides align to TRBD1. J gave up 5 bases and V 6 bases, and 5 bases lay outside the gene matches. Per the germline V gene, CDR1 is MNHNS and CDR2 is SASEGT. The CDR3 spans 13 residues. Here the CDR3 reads CASSFTGGTEAFF. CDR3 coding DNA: TGTGCCAGCAGCTTTACAGGGGGGACTGAAGCTTTCTTT.